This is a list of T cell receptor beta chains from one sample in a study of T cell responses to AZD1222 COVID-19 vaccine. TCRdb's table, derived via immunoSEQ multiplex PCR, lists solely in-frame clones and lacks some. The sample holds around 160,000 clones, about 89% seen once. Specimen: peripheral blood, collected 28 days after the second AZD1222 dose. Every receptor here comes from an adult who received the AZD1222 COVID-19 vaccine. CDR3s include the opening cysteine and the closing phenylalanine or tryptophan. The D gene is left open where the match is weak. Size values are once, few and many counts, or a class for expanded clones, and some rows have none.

CDR3 protein: CASSLGPWTAAGEQYF
CDR3 DNA: TGTGCCAGCAGCTTAGGCCCCTGGACCGCTGCCGGCGAGCAGTACTTC
V gene: TRBV11-3
clone size: once
D gene: NA
CDR3 length: 16
J gene: TRBJ2-7

CDR3 protein: CAISGLAGTAYEQYF
CDR3 DNA: TGTGCCATCAGCGGACTAGCGGGCACTGCCTACGAGCAGTACTTC
V gene: TRBV10-3
clone size: NA
D gene: TRBD2
CDR3 length: 15
J gene: TRBJ2-7

CDR3 protein: CASSLRQGARGYTF
CDR3 DNA: TGTGCCAGCAGCTTGCGACAGGGGGCTAGGGGCTACACCTTC
V gene: TRBV7-2
clone size: once
D gene: TRBD1
CDR3 length: 14
J gene: TRBJ1-2

CDR3 protein: CASSYSTGALGSPLHF
CDR3 DNA: TGTGCCAGCAGTTACTCGACAGGGGCGCTTGGCTCACCCCTCCACTTT
V gene: TRBV6-6
clone size: NA
D gene: TRBD1
CDR3 length: 16
J gene: TRBJ1-6

CDR3 protein: CASSVDPRGTSGRAPDTQYF
CDR3 DNA: TGTGCCAGCAGCGTAGATCCCAGAGGGACTAGCGGGAGGGCCCCGGATACGCAGTATTTT
V gene: TRBV9
clone size: NA
D gene: TRBD2
CDR3 length: 20
J gene: TRBJ2-3

CDR3 protein: CASSSAPPSYNEQFF
CDR3 DNA: TGCGCCAGCAGCTCAGCCCCGCCTTCCTACAATGAGCAGTTCTTC
V gene: TRBV4-1
clone size: NA
D gene: NA
CDR3 length: 15
J gene: TRBJ2-1

CDR3 protein: CASSPPASNYGYTF
CDR3 DNA: TGTGCCAGCAGTCCGCCTGCTTCTAACTATGGCTACACCTTC
V gene: TRBV2
clone size: NA
D gene: NA
CDR3 length: 14
J gene: TRBJ1-2

CDR3 protein: CASSPTPDHNQPQHF
CDR3 DNA: TGTGCCAGCTCACCAACCCCCGATCACAATCAGCCCCAGCATTTT
V gene: TRBV18
clone size: NA
D gene: NA
CDR3 length: 15
J gene: TRBJ1-5

CDR3 protein: CASSRIAGVGSGELFF
CDR3 DNA: TGTGCCAGTAGTAGAATAGCGGGGGTCGGCAGCGGGGAGCTGTTTTTT
V gene: TRBV19
clone size: NA
D gene: TRBD2
CDR3 length: 16
J gene: TRBJ2-2

CDR3 protein: CASSIRGDDTGELFF
CDR3 DNA: TGTGCCAGCAGCATCAGGGGAGACGACACCGGGGAGCTGTTTTTT
V gene: TRBV7-2
clone size: NA
D gene: NA
CDR3 length: 15
J gene: TRBJ2-2

CDR3 protein: CAISDGKSSYNSPLHF
CDR3 DNA: TGTGCCATCAGCGACGGGAAGAGCTCCTATAATTCACCCCTCCACTTT
V gene: TRBV10-3
clone size: many
D gene: NA
CDR3 length: 16
J gene: TRBJ1-6

CDR3 protein: CARSLEAASGNTIYF
CDR3 DNA: TGTGCCAGAAGCCTGGAAGCGGCTTCTGGAAACACCATATATTTT
V gene: TRBV5-3
clone size: NA
D gene: NA
CDR3 length: 15
J gene: TRBJ1-3

CDR3 protein: CASSLEDSLLYGYTF
CDR3 DNA: TGTGCCAGCAGCTTAGAGGACTCCCTTCTCTATGGCTACACCTTC
V gene: TRBV7-2
clone size: NA
D gene: NA
CDR3 length: 15
J gene: TRBJ1-2

CDR3 protein: CASSLAANTEAFF
CDR3 DNA: TGTGCCAGCAGCTTAGCGGCGAACACTGAAGCTTTCTTT
V gene: TRBV11-3
clone size: NA
D gene: NA
CDR3 length: 13
J gene: TRBJ1-1

CDR3 protein: CASSSVQNGTSYEQYF
CDR3 DNA: TGTGCCAGCAGCTCAGTACAAAACGGGACTAGCTACGAGCAGTACTTC
V gene: TRBV13
clone size: NA
D gene: TRBD2
CDR3 length: 16
J gene: TRBJ2-7

CDR3 protein: CAWRGGRGYTF
CDR3 DNA: TGTGCCTGGAGGGGGGGGCGAGGCTACACCTTC
V gene: TRBV30
clone size: few
D gene: NA
CDR3 length: 11
J gene: TRBJ1-2

CDR3 protein: CASSFDGINTGELFF
CDR3 DNA: TGTGCCAGCAGCTTCGACGGGATTAACACCGGGGAGCTGTTTTTT
V gene: TRBV11-3
clone size: NA
D gene: NA
CDR3 length: 15
J gene: TRBJ2-2

CDR3 protein: CASSHIIREPIQYF
CDR3 DNA: TGTGCCAGCAGCCACATAATCCGGGAGCCTATTCAGTACTTC
V gene: TRBV3-1/TRBV3-2
clone size: NA
D gene: NA
CDR3 length: 14
J gene: TRBJ2-4

CDR3 protein: CASSQYVRVGYTF
CDR3 DNA: TGCGCCAGCAGTCAATACGTTCGAGTAGGCTACACCTTC
V gene: TRBV23-1
clone size: few
D gene: NA
CDR3 length: 13
J gene: TRBJ1-2

CDR3 protein: CASSPWGANYGYTF
CDR3 DNA: TGCGCCAGCAGCCCTTGGGGAGCTAACTATGGCTACACCTTC
V gene: TRBV5-1
clone size: NA
D gene: NA
CDR3 length: 14
J gene: TRBJ1-2

CDR3 protein: CASKSAGGVNYGYTF
CDR3 DNA: TGCGCCAGCAAGTCCGCAGGGGGCGTCAACTATGGCTACACCTTC
V gene: TRBV5-1
clone size: NA
D gene: TRBD1
CDR3 length: 15
J gene: TRBJ1-2

CDR3 protein: CATSGGTEQFF
CDR3 DNA: TGTGCCACCAGTGGTGGGACTGAGCAGTTCTTC
V gene: TRBV24-1
clone size: NA
D gene: NA
CDR3 length: 11
J gene: TRBJ2-1

CDR3 protein: CASSPPEGHRGVAKNIQYF
CDR3 DNA: TGTGCCAGCTCACCACCGGAAGGCCATAGGGGAGTGGCCAAAAACATTCAGTACTTC
V gene: TRBV18
clone size: NA
D gene: NA
CDR3 length: 19
J gene: TRBJ2-4

CDR3 protein: CASGLEDEQYF
CDR3 DNA: TGTGCTAGTGGTCTCGAAGACGAGCAGTACTTC
V gene: TRBV12-5
clone size: NA
D gene: NA
CDR3 length: 11
J gene: TRBJ2-7

CDR3 protein: CASSEFPLGQPQHF
CDR3 DNA: TGTGCCAGCAGTGAATTTCCCTTGGGGCAGCCCCAGCATTTT
V gene: TRBV25-1
clone size: NA
D gene: NA
CDR3 length: 14
J gene: TRBJ1-5

CDR3 protein: CATGAWGGNQPQHF
CDR3 DNA: TGTGCCACCGGAGCGTGGGGGGGCAATCAGCCCCAGCATTTT
V gene: TRBV15
clone size: once
D gene: NA
CDR3 length: 14
J gene: TRBJ1-5